This TCR beta chain was sequenced during a study of T cell repertoires in ileal Crohn's disease. Across the study: Operated complications were stricturing disease (roughly 60%) and penetrating disease (approximately 39%).

Germline CDR1 and CDR2: SGHDN and FVKESK. CDR3 length equals 13 residues. The V gene end was trimmed by 1 base and the J gene end by 6 bases; junction bases not matched to a gene: 0. TCRB immunosequencing input was roughly 500 nanograms of biopsy DNA per sample. The repertoire was sequenced with immunoSEQ multiplex PCR; TCRdb's copy has only in-frame clones and lacks some. The data contain about 12,000 clones, about 81% of them seen just once; the ten biggest clones take up roughly a tenth. Findings and limits, study-wide: Every patient over 26.8% clonality showed endoscopic recurrence.

For this clone: Its antigen is undetermined.

As to time point: neoterminal ileum biopsy at postoperative endoscopy, about 6 months after surgery. This sequence originates from an adult with Crohn's disease. J is TRBJ1-2 and V is TRBV14; 9 positions match TRBD1. Sequencing was done on a sample of ileal tissue. The chain's CDR3 is CASSQGTGDGYTF. The CDR3 nucleotides are TGTGCCAGCAGCCAAGGGACAGGGGATGGCTACACCTTC.